These T cell receptor beta chains were read from a single sample in a study of blood T cells in healthy people across ages. TCRdb re-called the 5' RACE reads through MiXCR, storing one row per CDR3 protein. The table records just over 1 million distinct CDR3 sequences, 40% to 45% of them present only once. The sequenced material came from blood. These receptors were collected from a woman aged 55-70 years in good health. Both conserved end residues are part of each CDR3. The D gene is left open where the match is weak. Rows give clone size only sometimes, using once, few, many, or a class for an expanded clone.

CDR3aa	CDR3nt	d_gene	v_gene	j_gene	abundance
CASSLRQDSYEQYF	TGCGCCAGCAGCTTGAGACAGGATTCCTACGAGCAGTACTTC	-	TRBV5-1	TRBJ2-7	few
CSVASPLAGSYNEQFF	TGCAGCGTTGCCTCCCCTCTAGCGGGCTCCTACAATGAGCAGTTCTTC	TRBD2	TRBV29-1	TRBJ2-1	-
CASSQDWSDSYEQYF	TGTGCCAGCAGCCAAGATTGGTCGGATTCCTACGAGCAGTACTTC	-	TRBV3-1	TRBJ2-7	-
CASAPQGNIYNEQFF	TGTGCCAGCGCGCCCCAGGGGAACATTTACAATGAGCAGTTCTTC	-	TRBV9	TRBJ2-1	-
CASSHPGTSGTGELFF	TGTGCCAGCAGCCACCCCGGGACCAGCGGTACCGGGGAGCTGTTTTTT	-	TRBV4-2	TRBJ2-2	-
CSARDTRTSGPYEQYF	TGCAGTGCTAGAGATACCCGGACTAGCGGGCCCTACGAGCAGTACTTC	TRBD2	TRBV20-1	TRBJ2-7	-
CAIHPGHHTDTQYF	TGTGCCATCCACCCGGGACACCACACAGATACGCAGTATTTT	-	TRBV10-3	TRBJ2-3	few
CASSEVTSSYEQYF	TGTGCCAGCAGTGAAGTGACTAGTTCCTACGAGCAGTACTTC	-	TRBV6-1	TRBJ2-7	-
CASSLLVGLNTEAFF	TGTGCCAGCAGTTTACTTGTCGGATTGAACACTGAAGCTTTCTTT	-	TRBV12-3/TRBV12-4	TRBJ1-1	-
CASSFPGGSEQYF	TGTGCCAGCAGTTTCCCTGGGGGTTCCGAGCAGTACTTC	-	TRBV27	TRBJ2-7	-
CATSRDPLALTDSPANSGANVLTF	TGTGCCACCAGCAGAGATCCACTGGCCCTGACGGATTCACCTGCCAACTCTGGGGCCAACGTCCTGACTTTC	-	TRBV15	TRBJ2-6	-
CASSLVLGPSSYNEQFF	TGCGCCAGCAGCCTAGTGCTGGGTCCAAGCTCCTACAATGAGCAGTTCTTC	-	TRBV5-1	TRBJ2-1	-
CASSSILGATVGEKLFF	TGTGCCAGCAGCTCTATATTAGGGGCGACCGTCGGGGAAAAACTGTTTTTT	-	TRBV11-2	TRBJ1-4	few
CASSAGQKIGDTQYF	TGTGCCAGCAGTGCGGGACAGAAAATAGGGGATACGCAGTATTTT	-	TRBV12-3/TRBV12-4	TRBJ2-3	-